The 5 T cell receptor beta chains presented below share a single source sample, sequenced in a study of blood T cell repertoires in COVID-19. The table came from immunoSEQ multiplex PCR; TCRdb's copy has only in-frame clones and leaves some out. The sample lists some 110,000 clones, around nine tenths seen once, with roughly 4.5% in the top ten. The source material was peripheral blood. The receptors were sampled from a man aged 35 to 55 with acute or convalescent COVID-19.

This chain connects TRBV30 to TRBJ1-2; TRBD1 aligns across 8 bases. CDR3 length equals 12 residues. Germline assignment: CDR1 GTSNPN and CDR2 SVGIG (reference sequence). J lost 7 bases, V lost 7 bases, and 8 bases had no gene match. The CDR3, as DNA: TGTGCCTCCCCCGCCGGACAGGGTGGCTACACCTTC. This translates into CASPAGQGGYTF.

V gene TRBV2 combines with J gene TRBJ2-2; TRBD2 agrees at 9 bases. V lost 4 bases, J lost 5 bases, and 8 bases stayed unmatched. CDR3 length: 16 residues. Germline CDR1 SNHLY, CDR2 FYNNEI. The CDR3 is CASSASGGSLTGELFF. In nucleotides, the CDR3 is TGTGCCAGCAGTGCAAGCGGGGGGTCGTTAACCGGGGAGCTGTTTTTT.

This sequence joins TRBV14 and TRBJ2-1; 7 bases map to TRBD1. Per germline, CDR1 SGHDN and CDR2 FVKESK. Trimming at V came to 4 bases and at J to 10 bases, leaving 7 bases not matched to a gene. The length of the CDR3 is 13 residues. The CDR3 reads CASSPRGGSEQFF. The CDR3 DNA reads TGTGCCAGCAGCCCCCGAGGGGGCTCGGAGCAGTTCTTC.

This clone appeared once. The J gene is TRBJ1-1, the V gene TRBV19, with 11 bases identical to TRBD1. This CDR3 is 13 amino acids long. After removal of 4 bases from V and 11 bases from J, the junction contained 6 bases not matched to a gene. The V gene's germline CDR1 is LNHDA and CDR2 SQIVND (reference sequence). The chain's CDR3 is CASSNPGQGAAFF. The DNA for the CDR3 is TGTGCCAGTAGTAACCCCGGACAGGGGGCTGCTTTCTTT. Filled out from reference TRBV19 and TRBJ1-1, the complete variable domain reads DGGITQSPKYLFRKEGQNVTLSCEQNLNHDAMYWYRQDPGQGLRLIYYSQIVNDFQKGDIAEGYSVSREKKESFPLTVTSAQKNPTAFYLCASSNPGQGAAFFGQGTRLTVV.

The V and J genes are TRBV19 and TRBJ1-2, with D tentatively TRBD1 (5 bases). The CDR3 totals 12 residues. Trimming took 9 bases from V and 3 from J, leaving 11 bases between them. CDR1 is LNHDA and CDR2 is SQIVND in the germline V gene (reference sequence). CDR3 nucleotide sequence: TGTGCCAGCCGTACAGGAGACTATGGCTACACCTTC. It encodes CASRTGDYGYTF. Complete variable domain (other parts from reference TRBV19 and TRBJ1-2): DGGITQSPKYLFRKEGQNVTLSCEQNLNHDAMYWYRQDPGQGLRLIYYSQIVNDFQKGDIAEGYSVSREKKESFPLTVTSAQKNPTAFYLCASRTGDYGYTFGSGTRLTVV.